This T cell receptor (beta chain) appears in the sequencing data of a study of blood T cells in healthy people across ages. On this clonotype itself: Its antigen is not identified.

Trimming took off 1 base at V and 4 bases at J, with 14 bases between the two ends. Germline CDR1 is LGHNA and CDR2 is YSLEER. The CDR3 is 15 amino acids. General study results and limits: Long-lived donors carried more naive CD4+ cells and greater diversity than aged donors.

Together with a sample-barcoded 5' primer, a J-beta primer mix was included in a second PCR lasting roughly 7 to 11 cycles. TCRdb redid the calling of the 5' RACE reads with MiXCR, one entry per CDR3 protein. The table has hundreds of thousands of distinct CDR3 sequences, approximately 48% seen once; the top ten hold around 21%. The gene calls are TRBV4-3 and TRBJ2-7; D could derive from TRBD1 or TRBD2 (5 bases each). The receptor comes from a man aged 55 to 70 in good health. Sample: blood. The CDR3 DNA follows: TGCGCCAGCAGCCAAGTTGGAGGACAAGGATACGAGCAGTACTTC. It specifies CASSQVGGQGYEQYF.